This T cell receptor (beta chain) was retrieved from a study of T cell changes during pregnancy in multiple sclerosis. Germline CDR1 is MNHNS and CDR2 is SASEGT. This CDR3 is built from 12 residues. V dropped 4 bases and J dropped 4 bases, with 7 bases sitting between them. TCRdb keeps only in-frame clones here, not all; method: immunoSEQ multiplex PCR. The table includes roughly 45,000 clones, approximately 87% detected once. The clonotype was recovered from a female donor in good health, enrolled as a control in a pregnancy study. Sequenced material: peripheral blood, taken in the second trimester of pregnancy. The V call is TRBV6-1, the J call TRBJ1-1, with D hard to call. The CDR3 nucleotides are TGTGCCAGCAGTGTTTCCAGCACTGAAGCTTTCTTT. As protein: CASSVSSTEAFF.